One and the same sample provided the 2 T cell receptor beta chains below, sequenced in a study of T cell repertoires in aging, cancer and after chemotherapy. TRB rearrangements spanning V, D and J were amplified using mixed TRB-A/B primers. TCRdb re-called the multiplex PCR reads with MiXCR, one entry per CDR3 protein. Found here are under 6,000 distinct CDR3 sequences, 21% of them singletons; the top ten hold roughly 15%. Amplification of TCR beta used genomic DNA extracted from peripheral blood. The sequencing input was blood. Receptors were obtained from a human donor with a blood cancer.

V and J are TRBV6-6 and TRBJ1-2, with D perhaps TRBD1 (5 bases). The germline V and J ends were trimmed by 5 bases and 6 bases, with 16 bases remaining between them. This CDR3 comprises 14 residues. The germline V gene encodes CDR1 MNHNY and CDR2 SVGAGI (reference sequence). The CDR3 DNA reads TGTGCCAGCAGTGCCCCGGGACCCAACAATGGCTACACCTTC. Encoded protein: CASSAPGPNNGYTF.

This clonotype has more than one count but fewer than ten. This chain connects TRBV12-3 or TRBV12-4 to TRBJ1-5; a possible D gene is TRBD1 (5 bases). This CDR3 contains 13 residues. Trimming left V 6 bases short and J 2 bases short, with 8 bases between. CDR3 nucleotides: TGTGCCAGCAGGGGGCCAGGCAATCAGCCCCAGCATTTT. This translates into CASRGPGNQPQHF.